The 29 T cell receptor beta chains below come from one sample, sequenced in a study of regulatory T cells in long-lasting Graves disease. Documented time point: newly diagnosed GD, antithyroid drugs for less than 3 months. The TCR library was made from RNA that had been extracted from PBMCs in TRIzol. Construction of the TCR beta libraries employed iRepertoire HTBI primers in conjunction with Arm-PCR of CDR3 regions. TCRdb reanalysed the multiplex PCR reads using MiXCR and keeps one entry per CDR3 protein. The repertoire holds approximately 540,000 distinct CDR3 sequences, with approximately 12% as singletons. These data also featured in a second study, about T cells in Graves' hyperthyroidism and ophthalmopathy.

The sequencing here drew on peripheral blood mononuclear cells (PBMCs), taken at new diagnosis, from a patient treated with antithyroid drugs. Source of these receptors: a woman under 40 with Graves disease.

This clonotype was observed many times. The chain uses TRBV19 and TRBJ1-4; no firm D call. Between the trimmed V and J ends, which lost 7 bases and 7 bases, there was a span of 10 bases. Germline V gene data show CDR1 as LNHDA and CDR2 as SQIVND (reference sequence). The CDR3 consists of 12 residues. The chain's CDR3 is CASKDGAEKLFF. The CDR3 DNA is TGTGCCAGTAAGGACGGAGCTGAAAAACTGTTTTTT.

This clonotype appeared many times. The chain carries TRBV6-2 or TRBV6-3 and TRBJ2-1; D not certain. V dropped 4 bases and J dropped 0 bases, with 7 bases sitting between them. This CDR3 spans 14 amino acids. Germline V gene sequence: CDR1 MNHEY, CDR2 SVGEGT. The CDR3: CASSWSSSYNEQFF. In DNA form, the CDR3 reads TGTGCCAGCAGTTGGTCGAGCTCCTACAATGAGCAGTTCTTC.

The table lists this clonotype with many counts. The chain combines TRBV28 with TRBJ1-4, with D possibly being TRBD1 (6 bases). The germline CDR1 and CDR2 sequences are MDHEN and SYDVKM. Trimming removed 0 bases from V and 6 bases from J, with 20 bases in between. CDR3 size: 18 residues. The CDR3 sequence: CASSLCLPGVSCYEKLFF. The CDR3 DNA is TGTGCCAGCAGTTTATGCCTCCCAGGGGTCAGCTGTTATGAAAAACTGTTTTTT.

Here the CDR3 DNA reads TGCGCCAGCAAAGGGACAGCCACCGGGGAGCTGTTTTTT. Translation: CASKGTATGELFF. The chain employs TRBV10-1 and TRBJ2-2, with 7 bases aligning to TRBD1. This CDR3 is built from 13 residues. J lost 4 bases, V lost 7 bases, and 3 bases had no gene match. Germline V gene lookup returns CDR1 WNHNN and CDR2 SYGVQD (reference sequence).

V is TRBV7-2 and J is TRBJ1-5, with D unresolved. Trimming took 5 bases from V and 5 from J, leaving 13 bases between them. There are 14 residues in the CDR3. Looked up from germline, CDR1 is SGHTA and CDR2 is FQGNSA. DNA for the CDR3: TGTGCCAGCAGCCACTCCCCAGCTTATCAGCCCCAGCATTTT. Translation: CASSHSPAYQPQHF.

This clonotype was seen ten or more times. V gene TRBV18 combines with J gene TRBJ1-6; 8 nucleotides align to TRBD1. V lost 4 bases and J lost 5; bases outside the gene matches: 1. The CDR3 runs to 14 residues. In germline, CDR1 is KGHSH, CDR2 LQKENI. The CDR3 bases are TGTGCCAGCTCACTGGGACAGGATAATTCACCCCTCCACTTT. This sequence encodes CASSLGQDNSPLHF.

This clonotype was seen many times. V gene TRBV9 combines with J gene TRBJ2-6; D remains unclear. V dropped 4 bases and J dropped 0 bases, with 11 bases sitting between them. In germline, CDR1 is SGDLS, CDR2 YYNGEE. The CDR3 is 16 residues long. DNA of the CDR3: TGTGCCAGCAGCAACACCGTCCTCTCTGGGGCCAACGTCCTGACTTTC. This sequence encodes CASSNTVLSGANVLTF.

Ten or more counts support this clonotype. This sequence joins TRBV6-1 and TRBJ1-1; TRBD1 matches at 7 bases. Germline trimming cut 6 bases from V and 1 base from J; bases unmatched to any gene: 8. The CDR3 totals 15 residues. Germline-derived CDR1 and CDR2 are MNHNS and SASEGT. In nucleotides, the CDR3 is TGTGCCAGCAGGAACCGACAGGGTTCGAACACTGAAGCTTTCTTT. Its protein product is CASRNRQGSNTEAFF.

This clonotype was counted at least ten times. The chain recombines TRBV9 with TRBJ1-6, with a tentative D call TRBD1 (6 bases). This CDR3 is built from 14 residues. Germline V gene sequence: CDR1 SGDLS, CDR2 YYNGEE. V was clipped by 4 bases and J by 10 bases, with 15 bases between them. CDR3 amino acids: CASSLKGGLSPLHF. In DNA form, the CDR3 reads TGTGCCAGCAGCCTCAAGGGGGGTCTGTCACCCCTCCACTTT. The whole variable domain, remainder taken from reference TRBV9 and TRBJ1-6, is DSGVTQTPKHLITATGQRVTLRCSPRSGDLSVYWYQQSLDQGLQFLIQYYNGEERAKGNILERFSAQQFPDLHSELNLSSLELGDSALYFCASSLKGGLSPLHFGNGTRLTVT.

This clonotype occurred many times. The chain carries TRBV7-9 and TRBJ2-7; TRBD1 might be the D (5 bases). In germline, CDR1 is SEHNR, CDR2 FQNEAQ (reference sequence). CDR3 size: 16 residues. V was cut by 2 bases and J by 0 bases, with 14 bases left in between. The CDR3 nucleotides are TGTGCCAGCAGCTTATCTTCAGGGCCAACCTCCTACGAGCAGTACTTC. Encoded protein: CASSLSSGPTSYEQYF.

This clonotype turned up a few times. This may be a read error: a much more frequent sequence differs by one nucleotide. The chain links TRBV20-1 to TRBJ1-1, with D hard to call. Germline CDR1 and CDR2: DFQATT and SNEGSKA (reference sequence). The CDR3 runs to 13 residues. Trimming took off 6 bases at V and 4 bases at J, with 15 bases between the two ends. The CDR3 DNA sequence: TGCAGTGCGAGAAGAGGAATGAGCACTGAAGCTTTCTTT. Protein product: CSARRGMSTEAFF.

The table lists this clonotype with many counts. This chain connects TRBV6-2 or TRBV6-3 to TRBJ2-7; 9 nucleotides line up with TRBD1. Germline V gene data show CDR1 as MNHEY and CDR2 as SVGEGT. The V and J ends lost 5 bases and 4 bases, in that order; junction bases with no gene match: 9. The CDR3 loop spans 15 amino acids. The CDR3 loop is CASSKPGTGRYEQYF. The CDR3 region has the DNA TGTGCCAGCAGTAAACCCGGGACAGGGCGATACGAGCAGTACTTC.

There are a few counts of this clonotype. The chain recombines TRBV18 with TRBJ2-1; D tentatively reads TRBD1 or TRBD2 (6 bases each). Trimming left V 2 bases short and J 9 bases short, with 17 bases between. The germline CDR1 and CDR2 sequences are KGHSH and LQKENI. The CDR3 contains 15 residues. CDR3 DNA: TGTGCCAGCTCACCATCCTTACAGGGAGGTAGTGAGCAGTTCTTC. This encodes CASSPSLQGGSEQFF. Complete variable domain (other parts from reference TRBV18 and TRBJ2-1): NAGVMQNPRHLVRRRGQEARLRCSPMKGHSHVYWYRQLPEEGLKFMVYLQKENIIDESGMPKERFSAEFPKEGPSILRIQQVVRGDSAAYFCASSPSLQGGSEQFFGPGTRLTVL.

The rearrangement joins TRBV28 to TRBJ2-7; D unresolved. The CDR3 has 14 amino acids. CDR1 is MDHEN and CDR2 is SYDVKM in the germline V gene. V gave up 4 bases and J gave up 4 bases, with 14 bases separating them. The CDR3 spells CASSSPVNRYEQYF. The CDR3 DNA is TGTGCCAGCAGTTCCCCTGTAAACCGGTACGAGCAGTACTTC. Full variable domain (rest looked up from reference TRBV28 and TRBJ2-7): DVKVTQSSRYLVKRTGEKVFLECVQDMDHENMFWYRQDPGLGLRLIYFSYDVKMKEKGDIPEGYSVSREKKERFSLILESASTNQTSMYLCASSSPVNRYEQYFGPGTRLTVT.

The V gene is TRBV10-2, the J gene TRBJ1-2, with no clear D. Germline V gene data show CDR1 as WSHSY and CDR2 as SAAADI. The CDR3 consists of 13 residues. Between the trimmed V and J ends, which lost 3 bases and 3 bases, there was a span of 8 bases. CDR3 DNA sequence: TGCGCCAGCAGTGATAGAACAGACTATGGCTACACCTTC. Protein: CASSDRTDYGYTF.

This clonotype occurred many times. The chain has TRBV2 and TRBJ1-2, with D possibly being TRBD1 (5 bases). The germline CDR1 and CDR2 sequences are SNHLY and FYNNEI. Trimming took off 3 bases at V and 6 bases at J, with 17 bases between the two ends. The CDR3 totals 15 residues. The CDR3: CASSDAQGSGNGYTF. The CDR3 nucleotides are TGTGCCAGCAGTGACGCGCAGGGTAGTGGGAATGGCTACACCTTC.

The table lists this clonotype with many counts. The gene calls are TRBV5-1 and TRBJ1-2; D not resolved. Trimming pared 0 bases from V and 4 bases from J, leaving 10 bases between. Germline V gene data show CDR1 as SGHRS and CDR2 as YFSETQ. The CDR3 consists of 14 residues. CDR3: CASSLGAGLYGYTF. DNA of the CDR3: TGCGCCAGCAGCTTGGGGGCAGGTCTCTATGGCTACACCTTC.

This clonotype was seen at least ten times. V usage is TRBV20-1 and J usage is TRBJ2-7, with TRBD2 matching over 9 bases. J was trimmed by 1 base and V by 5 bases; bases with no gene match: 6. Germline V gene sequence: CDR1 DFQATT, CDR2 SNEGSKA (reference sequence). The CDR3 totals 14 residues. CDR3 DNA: TGCAGTGCTGATAGCGGGAGTGGGTCCTACGAGCAGTACTTC. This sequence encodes CSADSGSGSYEQYF.

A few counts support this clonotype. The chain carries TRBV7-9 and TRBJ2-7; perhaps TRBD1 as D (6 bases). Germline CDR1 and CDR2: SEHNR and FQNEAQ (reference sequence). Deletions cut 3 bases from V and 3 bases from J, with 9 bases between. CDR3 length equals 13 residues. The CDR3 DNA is TGTGCCAGCAGCTTTCAGGGGTTCTACGAGCAGTACTTC. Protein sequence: CASSFQGFYEQYF.

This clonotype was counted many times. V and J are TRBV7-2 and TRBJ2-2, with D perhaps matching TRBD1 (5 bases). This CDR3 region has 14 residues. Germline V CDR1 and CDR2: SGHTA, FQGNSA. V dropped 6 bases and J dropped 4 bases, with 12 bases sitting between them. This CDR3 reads CASSYIGVTGELFF. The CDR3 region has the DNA TGTGCCAGCAGTTACATAGGGGTCACCGGGGAGCTGTTTTTT.

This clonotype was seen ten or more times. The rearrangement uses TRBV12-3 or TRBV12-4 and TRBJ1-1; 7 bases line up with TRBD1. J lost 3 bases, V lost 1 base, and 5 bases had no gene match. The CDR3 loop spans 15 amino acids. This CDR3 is CASSLGQGSYTEAFF. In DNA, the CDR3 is TGTGCCAGCAGTTTAGGACAGGGTTCGTACACTGAAGCTTTCTTT.

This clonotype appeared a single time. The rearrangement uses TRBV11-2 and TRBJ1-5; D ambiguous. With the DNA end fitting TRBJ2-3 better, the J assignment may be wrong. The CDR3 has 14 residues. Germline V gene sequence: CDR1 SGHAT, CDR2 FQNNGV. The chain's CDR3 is CASSPAVSNQPQYF. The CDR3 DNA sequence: TGTGCCAGCAGCCCCGCGGTTAGCAATCAGCCCCAGTATTTT.

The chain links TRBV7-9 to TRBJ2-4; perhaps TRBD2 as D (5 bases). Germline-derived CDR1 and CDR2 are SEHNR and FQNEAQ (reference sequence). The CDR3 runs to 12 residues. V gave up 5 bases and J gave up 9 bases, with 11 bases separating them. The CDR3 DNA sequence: TGTGCCAGCAGCCAGAGCGGCAGCATTCAGTACTTC. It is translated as CASSQSGSIQYF.

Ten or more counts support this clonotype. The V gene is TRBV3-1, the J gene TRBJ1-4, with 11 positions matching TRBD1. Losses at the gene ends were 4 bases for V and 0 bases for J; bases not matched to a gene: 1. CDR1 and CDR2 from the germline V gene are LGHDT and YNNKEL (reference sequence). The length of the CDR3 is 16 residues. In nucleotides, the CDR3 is TGTGCCAGCAGCCCGGGACAGGGGGCAACTAATGAAAAACTGTTTTTT. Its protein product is CASSPGQGATNEKLFF.

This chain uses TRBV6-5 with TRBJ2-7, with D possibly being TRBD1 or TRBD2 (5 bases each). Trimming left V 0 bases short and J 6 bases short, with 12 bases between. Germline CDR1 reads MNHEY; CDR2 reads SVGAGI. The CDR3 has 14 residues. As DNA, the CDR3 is TGTGCCAGCAGTTACTCTATTTTGGGACGCGAGCAGTACTTC. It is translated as CASSYSILGREQYF.

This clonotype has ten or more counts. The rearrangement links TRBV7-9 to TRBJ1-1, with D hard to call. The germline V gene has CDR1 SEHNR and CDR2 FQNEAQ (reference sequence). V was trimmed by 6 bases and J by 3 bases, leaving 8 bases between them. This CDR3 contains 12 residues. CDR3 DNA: TGTGCCAGCAGTTACGGGGACACTGAAGCTTTCTTT. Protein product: CASSYGDTEAFF.

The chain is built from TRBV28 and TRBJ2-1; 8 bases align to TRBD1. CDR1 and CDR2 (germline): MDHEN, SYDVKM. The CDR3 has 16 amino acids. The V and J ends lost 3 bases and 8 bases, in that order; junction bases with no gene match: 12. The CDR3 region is CASSFMPGQVRDEQFF. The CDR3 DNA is TGTGCCAGCAGTTTTATGCCGGGACAGGTGAGGGATGAGCAGTTCTTC.

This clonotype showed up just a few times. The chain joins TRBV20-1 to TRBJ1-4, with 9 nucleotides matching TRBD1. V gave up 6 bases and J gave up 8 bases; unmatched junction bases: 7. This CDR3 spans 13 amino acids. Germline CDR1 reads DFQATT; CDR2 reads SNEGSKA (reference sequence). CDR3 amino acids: CSAVTGGNEKLFF. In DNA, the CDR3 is TGCAGTGCCGTGACAGGGGGAAACGAAAAACTGTTTTTT.

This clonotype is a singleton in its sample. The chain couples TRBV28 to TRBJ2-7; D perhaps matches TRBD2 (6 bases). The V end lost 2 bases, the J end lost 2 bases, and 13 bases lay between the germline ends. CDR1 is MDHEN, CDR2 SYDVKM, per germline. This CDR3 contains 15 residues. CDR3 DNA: TGTGCCAGCAGTTTAATGCCTAGCGTGACCTACGAGCAGTACTTC. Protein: CASSLMPSVTYEQYF.